This entry features one T cell receptor beta chain sequence. The germline CDR1 and CDR2 sequences are KGHSH and LQKENI. V shed 2 bases and J shed 5 bases, with 6 bases lying between them. The CDR3 is 13 residues long. In replicate PCRs of unsorted PBMC, around 310 ng DNA, about 31,000 T cell genomes, was used. Sequencing of unsorted PBMC DNA was carried out using ten immunoSEQ deep assay plates. The method was immunoSEQ multiplex PCR; TCRdb's version includes in-frame clones alone and lacks a portion of them. The sample shows some 510,000 clones, about four fifths of them seen only once. The data were obtained in a study of shared clonotypes between healthy human individuals.

The sequenced sample consisted of PBMCs. The sequence derives from a woman aged 35 to 49 in good health. Some clones in this sample may be carry-over from other donors' samples. The rearrangement uses TRBV18 and TRBJ2-2; D uncertain. This CDR3 reads CASSPRSTGELFF. The CDR3 region has the DNA TGTGCCAGCTCACCAAGGTCTACCGGGGAGCTGTTTTTT.